This TCR beta chain is drawn from a study of blood T cells in healthy people across ages. Study-level findings and limits: Age advanced and TCR beta diversity per million T cells fell, roughly linearly. In long-lived donors, naive CD4+ cell counts and diversity exceeded those of aged donors.

The CDR3 contains 14 residues. The germline V and J ends were trimmed by 5 bases and 5 bases, with 13 bases remaining between them. A J-beta primer mix and a sample-barcoded 5' primer were used in a second PCR of about 7 to 12 cycles. No fewer than 2.5 million CDR3-containing paired-end reads came from each sample. TCRdb fed the 5' RACE reads into MiXCR, producing one record per CDR3 protein. The table records under 1,000,000 distinct CDR3 sequences, roughly 46% of them present only once. About this clonotype itself: The antigen is not known.

This TCR was sampled from a man at least 80 years old in good health. The material sequenced was blood. The chain couples TRBV12-3 or TRBV12-4 to TRBJ2-1; D is perhaps TRBD1 (5 bases). CDR3 region: CASSRQSPHNEQFF. The CDR3 DNA reads TGTGCCAGCAGTCGACAGTCCCCCCACAATGAGCAGTTCTTC.